The rows below give T cell receptor beta chains drawn from one sample of a study of OX40 agonist ivuxolimab in advanced cancers. Clones were sequenced by immunoSEQ multiplex PCR, and TCRdb holds only the in-frame ones, with some missing. The sample includes around 71,000 clones, roughly 86% of them seen just once. The sample in question was CD4+ or CD8+ T cells sorted from blood, obtained in a trial of the OX40 agonist ivuxolimab. The receptors here all came from an adult with an advanced solid tumor such as melanoma, head and neck, liver or kidney cancer. Each CDR3 is given with its conserved first and last residue. Each record gives: V gene, J gene, D gene, clone size, CDR3 DNA, CDR3 protein. D genes are given only for firm matches. Size values are once, few and many counts, or a class for expanded clones, and some rows have none.

v_gene: TRBV5-1; j_gene: TRBJ2-1; d_gene: .; abundance: .; CDR3nt: TGCGCCAGCAGCCCGCCCTTCTGGCCCGAGACAAACAATGAGCAGTTCTTC; CDR3aa: CASSPPFWPETNNEQFF
v_gene: TRBV9; j_gene: TRBJ1-2; d_gene: .; abundance: .; CDR3nt: TGTGCCAGCAGCCCCCGGATAGTAGGGAACTATGGCTACACCTTC; CDR3aa: CASSPRIVGNYGYTF
v_gene: TRBV2; j_gene: TRBJ1-2; d_gene: TRBD1; abundance: once; CDR3nt: TGTGCCAGCACAACAGGGGGCTATGGCTACACCTTC; CDR3aa: CASTTGGYGYTF
v_gene: TRBV7-3; j_gene: TRBJ2-3; d_gene: TRBD2; abundance: .; CDR3nt: TGTGCCAGCAGCTTAAACGTCGGCGCGGGAGGGGTAGATACGCAGTATTTT; CDR3aa: CASSLNVGAGGVDTQYF
v_gene: TRBV4-2; j_gene: TRBJ2-7; d_gene: TRBD1; abundance: .; CDR3nt: TGTGCCAGCAGCCAAAGACAGGGCGGCTACGAGCAGTACTTC; CDR3aa: CASSQRQGGYEQYF
v_gene: TRBV27; j_gene: TRBJ2-3; d_gene: .; abundance: .; CDR3nt: TGTGCCAGCACCCAACGACAGTTTGGCACAGATACGCAGTATTTT; CDR3aa: CASTQRQFGTDTQYF
v_gene: TRBV6-1; j_gene: TRBJ1-1; d_gene: .; abundance: .; CDR3nt: TGTGCCAGCAGCCTAATGAACACTGAAGCTTTCTTT; CDR3aa: CASSLMNTEAFF
v_gene: TRBV7-3; j_gene: TRBJ2-1; d_gene: TRBD2; abundance: .; CDR3nt: TGTGCCAGCAGCTGGGGACTAGCGGGAGTGGGTGAGCAGTTCTTC; CDR3aa: CASSWGLAGVGEQFF
v_gene: TRBV7-2; j_gene: TRBJ2-5; d_gene: .; abundance: few; CDR3nt: TGTGCCAGCACTTGGATCTTAGGGGAGACCCAGTACTTC; CDR3aa: CASTWILGETQYF
v_gene: TRBV18; j_gene: TRBJ2-1; d_gene: .; abundance: .; CDR3nt: TGTGCCAGCTCACCACCGGATTCTGAAGATCAGTTCTTC; CDR3aa: CASSPPDSEDQFF
v_gene: TRBV10-3; j_gene: TRBJ2-3; d_gene: TRBD2; abundance: .; CDR3nt: TGTGCCATGCGGGAGCCGGTCACAGATACGCAGTATTTT; CDR3aa: CAMREPVTDTQYF
v_gene: TRBV27; j_gene: TRBJ2-7; d_gene: TRBD2; abundance: .; CDR3nt: TGTGCCAGCAGTCCCGGGAGGAACTACGAGCAGTACTTC; CDR3aa: CASSPGRNYEQYF
v_gene: TRBV6-1; j_gene: TRBJ1-5; d_gene: .; abundance: .; CDR3nt: TGTGCCAGCAGCATCATGGTGATGGAGCCCCAGCATTTT; CDR3aa: CASSIMVMEPQHF
v_gene: TRBV20-1; j_gene: TRBJ1-2; d_gene: .; abundance: .; CDR3nt: TGCAGTGCTAGGCCAGGAGAGGGCTACACCTTC; CDR3aa: CSARPGEGYTF
v_gene: TRBV7-2; j_gene: TRBJ2-3; d_gene: TRBD2; abundance: .; CDR3nt: TGTGCCAGCAGCTCCCTAGCGGGAGGGCCGGGAGATACGCAGTATTTT; CDR3aa: CASSSLAGGPGDTQYF
v_gene: TRBV7-9; j_gene: TRBJ2-1; d_gene: TRBD2; abundance: .; CDR3nt: TGTGCCAGCAGCGTAGCGGGAGTACAGTTCTTC; CDR3aa: CASSVAGVQFF
v_gene: TRBV30; j_gene: TRBJ1-2; d_gene: .; abundance: .; CDR3nt: TGTGCCTGGAGTGTATATACAGTTAACTATGGCTACACCTTC; CDR3aa: CAWSVYTVNYGYTF
v_gene: TRBV18; j_gene: TRBJ2-2; d_gene: .; abundance: few; CDR3nt: TGTGCCAGCTCAACGACAGAGACCGGGGAGCTGTTTTTT; CDR3aa: CASSTTETGELFF
v_gene: TRBV18; j_gene: TRBJ2-2; d_gene: TRBD1; abundance: .; CDR3nt: TGTGCCAGCTCACCAGGGACAGGCGGCACCGGGGAGCTGTTTTTT; CDR3aa: CASSPGTGGTGELFF
v_gene: TRBV4-1; j_gene: TRBJ2-3; d_gene: .; abundance: .; CDR3nt: TGCGCCAGCAGCCTCACCTTTAGACAAAGCACAGATACGCAGTATTTT; CDR3aa: CASSLTFRQSTDTQYF
v_gene: TRBV10-3; j_gene: TRBJ2-2; d_gene: TRBD2; abundance: .; CDR3nt: TGTGCCATCAGGGGGACTAGCCGGGACACCGGGGAGCTGTTTTTT; CDR3aa: CAIRGTSRDTGELFF
v_gene: TRBV5-1; j_gene: TRBJ1-1; d_gene: .; abundance: .; CDR3nt: TGCGCCAGCACTGCAGGGGAGGCGAACACTGAAGCTTTCTTT; CDR3aa: CASTAGEANTEAFF
v_gene: TRBV7-2; j_gene: TRBJ1-1; d_gene: TRBD1; abundance: .; CDR3nt: TGTGCCAGCAGCCCCCGGGACAGCCGCGAAGCTTTCTTT; CDR3aa: CASSPRDSREAFF
v_gene: TRBV19; j_gene: TRBJ2-2; d_gene: .; abundance: .; CDR3nt: TGTGCCAGTAGTATGCAGACCCACACCGGGGAGCTGTTTTTT; CDR3aa: CASSMQTHTGELFF
v_gene: TRBV9; j_gene: TRBJ2-3; d_gene: TRBD2; abundance: .; CDR3nt: TGTGCCAGCAGCCAAGGACTAGCGGGAGGGCAAACAGATACGCAGTATTTT; CDR3aa: CASSQGLAGGQTDTQYF
v_gene: TRBV10-1; j_gene: TRBJ1-2; d_gene: .; abundance: .; CDR3nt: TGCGCCAGCAGTGAGTCAGGGGTACAGAATGGCTACACCTTC; CDR3aa: CASSESGVQNGYTF
v_gene: TRBV7-2; j_gene: TRBJ2-3; d_gene: TRBD2; abundance: .; CDR3nt: TGTGCCAGCAGCTTATCCGGCGGGAGGGCCGTAGATACGCAGTATTTT; CDR3aa: CASSLSGGRAVDTQYF
v_gene: TRBV7-2; j_gene: TRBJ2-3; d_gene: .; abundance: .; CDR3nt: TGTGCCAGCAGCCTTTCAAGCACAGATACGCAGTATTTT; CDR3aa: CASSLSSTDTQYF
v_gene: TRBV25-1; j_gene: TRBJ2-7; d_gene: TRBD2; abundance: .; CDR3nt: TGTGCCACCCGGGGGGGCAGGTACGAGCAGTACTTC; CDR3aa: CATRGGRYEQYF
v_gene: TRBV19; j_gene: TRBJ2-4; d_gene: .; abundance: few; CDR3nt: TGTGCCAGTAGTAAGTTAGGTCCCCAAAACATTCAGTACTTC; CDR3aa: CASSKLGPQNIQYF
v_gene: TRBV19; j_gene: TRBJ1-3; d_gene: .; abundance: .; CDR3nt: TGTGCCAGTAGTATCAACAGGAACTCTGGAAACACCATATATTTT; CDR3aa: CASSINRNSGNTIYF
v_gene: TRBV7-6; j_gene: TRBJ2-7; d_gene: .; abundance: .; CDR3nt: TGTGCCAGCAGCTTTGGGGGCGAGGTCTACGAGCAGTACTTC; CDR3aa: CASSFGGEVYEQYF
v_gene: TRBV6-6; j_gene: TRBJ2-7; d_gene: .; abundance: .; CDR3nt: TGTGCCAGCCTGACCTTGAGAGGGCCCCCCTACGAGCAGTACTTC; CDR3aa: CASLTLRGPPYEQYF
v_gene: TRBV7-9; j_gene: TRBJ2-2; d_gene: .; abundance: .; CDR3nt: TGTGCCAGCAGCTCCCCGACGGGGCGAAACGGGGAGCTGTTTTTT; CDR3aa: CASSSPTGRNGELFF
v_gene: TRBV7-3; j_gene: TRBJ1-1; d_gene: .; abundance: .; CDR3nt: TGTGCCAGCAGCCGAACAGGGACCACTGAAGCTTTCTTT; CDR3aa: CASSRTGTTEAFF
v_gene: TRBV27; j_gene: TRBJ2-3; d_gene: .; abundance: .; CDR3nt: TGTGCCAGCAGCCGTTCAGGGTTCGGCACAGATACGCAGTATTTT; CDR3aa: CASSRSGFGTDTQYF
v_gene: TRBV4-3; j_gene: TRBJ2-3; d_gene: TRBD2; abundance: .; CDR3nt: TGCGCCAGCAGCCAAGATAGGCGGGGGGCCAGCGGGAGTCCAGATACGCAGTATTTT; CDR3aa: CASSQDRRGASGSPDTQYF
v_gene: TRBV2; j_gene: TRBJ2-1; d_gene: TRBD2; abundance: .; CDR3nt: TGTGCCAGCAGGCCGGGCGGGAGGGAATGGAATGAGCAGTTCTTC; CDR3aa: CASRPGGREWNEQFF
v_gene: TRBV18; j_gene: TRBJ2-7; d_gene: TRBD1; abundance: .; CDR3nt: TGTGCCAGCTCACAACAGGCGGGACAGGGGGCTGGGGAGCAGTACTTC; CDR3aa: CASSQQAGQGAGEQYF
v_gene: TRBV9; j_gene: TRBJ1-2; d_gene: .; abundance: few; CDR3nt: TGTGCCAGCAGCCCCCGACTGGATAACTATGGCTACACCTTC; CDR3aa: CASSPRLDNYGYTF
v_gene: TRBV7-3; j_gene: TRBJ2-5; d_gene: .; abundance: .; CDR3nt: TGTGCCAGCAGCCCGGCAGGGTACCAAGAGACCCAGTACTTC; CDR3aa: CASSPAGYQETQYF
v_gene: TRBV9; j_gene: TRBJ2-3; d_gene: .; abundance: .; CDR3nt: TGTGCCAGCGGAAGCAACAGGGGGGGCCTTAGCACAGATACGCAGTATTTT; CDR3aa: CASGSNRGGLSTDTQYF
v_gene: TRBV14; j_gene: TRBJ1-2; d_gene: TRBD1; abundance: .; CDR3nt: TGTGCCAGCAGCTATATACAGGGGGCGCTTGGCTACACCTTC; CDR3aa: CASSYIQGALGYTF
v_gene: TRBV7-6; j_gene: TRBJ2-2; d_gene: .; abundance: .; CDR3nt: TGTGCCAGCAGCTTAGAAGCGGCCGGGGAGCTGTTTTTT; CDR3aa: CASSLEAAGELFF
v_gene: TRBV19; j_gene: TRBJ2-7; d_gene: TRBD2; abundance: .; CDR3nt: TGTGCCAGTAGTATCCTCTGGACTAGCGGTTCCTACGAGCAGTACTTC; CDR3aa: CASSILWTSGSYEQYF
v_gene: TRBV25-1; j_gene: TRBJ1-1; d_gene: .; abundance: .; CDR3nt: TGTGCCAGCAGTGAATGGGCTGCCCATGAAGCTTTCTTT; CDR3aa: CASSEWAAHEAFF
v_gene: TRBV19; j_gene: TRBJ2-2; d_gene: .; abundance: few; CDR3nt: TGTGCCAGTAGTATGATCGGGGGGCTTGGCGGGGAGCTGTTTTTT; CDR3aa: CASSMIGGLGGELFF
v_gene: TRBV7-2; j_gene: TRBJ2-3; d_gene: .; abundance: .; CDR3nt: TGTGCCAGCAGCTTCGCTAGCACAGATACGCAGTATTTT; CDR3aa: CASSFASTDTQYF
v_gene: TRBV2; j_gene: TRBJ2-2; d_gene: .; abundance: few; CDR3nt: TGTGCCAGCACTTACACCGGGGAGCTGTTTTTT; CDR3aa: CASTYTGELFF
v_gene: TRBV14; j_gene: TRBJ2-7; d_gene: .; abundance: .; CDR3nt: TGTGCCAGCAGCCAAGGCAGCCTCTCGGCATCCGAGCAGTACTTC; CDR3aa: CASSQGSLSASEQYF
v_gene: TRBV5-6; j_gene: TRBJ1-1; d_gene: .; abundance: .; CDR3nt: TGTGCCAGCAGCTTGTTAAAAAACACTGAAGCTTTCTTT; CDR3aa: CASSLLKNTEAFF
v_gene: TRBV14; j_gene: TRBJ2-1; d_gene: TRBD1; abundance: .; CDR3nt: TGTGCCAGCAGCCGTCCCGGGACAGCCAAACAGTTCTTC; CDR3aa: CASSRPGTAKQFF
v_gene: TRBV19; j_gene: TRBJ2-3; d_gene: .; abundance: .; CDR3nt: TGTGCCAGTAGTAACGGCCACACAGATACGCAGTATTTT; CDR3aa: CASSNGHTDTQYF